The TCR beta chain described here comes from a study of T cells in Graves' hyperthyroidism and ophthalmopathy. Researchers amplified the TCR beta CDR3 regions from RNA transcripts. TCR CDR3 regions were first amplified by RT-PCR with HTBI primers. TCRdb analysed the multiplex PCR reads with MiXCR anew, one entry per CDR3 protein. The sample shows 20,000 to 30,000 distinct CDR3 sequences, around 40% of them seen only once. The material sequenced was blood. The source is a woman aged 25 to 39 with Graves' hyperthyroidism.

The CDR3 DNA sequence: TGTGCCAGCAGCTTAGGGGCCAACGTCCTGACTTTC. Amino acid sequence: CASSLGANVLTF. V usage is TRBV7-3 and J usage is TRBJ2-6; D is uncertain. V lost 2 bases and J lost 4, with 0 bases in between. Germline assignment: CDR1 SGHTA and CDR2 FQGTGA. This CDR3 has 12 amino acids.